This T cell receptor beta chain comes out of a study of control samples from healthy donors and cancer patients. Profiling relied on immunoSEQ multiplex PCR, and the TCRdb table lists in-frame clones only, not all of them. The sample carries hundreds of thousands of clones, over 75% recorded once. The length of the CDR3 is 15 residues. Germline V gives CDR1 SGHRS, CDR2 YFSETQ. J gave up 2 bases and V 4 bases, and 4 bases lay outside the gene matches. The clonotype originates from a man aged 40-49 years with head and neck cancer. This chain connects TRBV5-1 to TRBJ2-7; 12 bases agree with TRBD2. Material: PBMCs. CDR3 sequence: CASSTSSGGAYEQYF. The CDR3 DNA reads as TGCGCCAGCAGCACTTCTAGCGGGGGGGCCTACGAGCAGTACTTC.